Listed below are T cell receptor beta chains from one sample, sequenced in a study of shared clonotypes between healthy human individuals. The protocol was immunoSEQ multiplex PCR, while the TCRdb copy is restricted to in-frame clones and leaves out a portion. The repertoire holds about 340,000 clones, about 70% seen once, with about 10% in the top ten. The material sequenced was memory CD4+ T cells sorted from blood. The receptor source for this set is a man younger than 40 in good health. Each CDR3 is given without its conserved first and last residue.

CDR3: ASSQGTGVSSSYEQY
J: TRBJ2-7
V: TRBV11-2

CDR3: ASSLAGGGYEQY
J: TRBJ2-7
V: TRBV7-2

CDR3: ASRDRNNEQF
J: TRBJ2-1
V: TRBV2

CDR3: ASSLAGGSYNEQF
J: TRBJ2-1
V: TRBV11-2

CDR3: ASSLSPGQGRPFTDTQY
J: TRBJ2-3
V: TRBV27

CDR3: ASSEAGSGTGELF
J: TRBJ2-2
V: TRBV25-1

CDR3: ASSLLGTGAYGYT
J: TRBJ1-2
V: TRBV27

CDR3: SANLQGSYGYT
J: TRBJ1-2
V: TRBV29-1

CDR3: ASSPAAGGYNEQF
J: TRBJ2-1
V: TRBV18

CDR3: ASSIDLKPGFGYT
J: TRBJ1-2
V: TRBV19

CDR3: ASSPAADYEQY
J: TRBJ2-7
V: TRBV18

CDR3: ASSFWQGSVYEQY
J: TRBJ2-7
V: TRBV27

CDR3: ASSYLSLTGGTEAF
J: TRBJ1-1
V: TRBV6-5

CDR3: ASSETLNTEAF
J: TRBJ1-1
V: TRBV6-5

CDR3: ASSPSGERYEQY
J: TRBJ2-7
V: TRBV10-1

CDR3: ASSSPGTGGYEQY
J: TRBJ2-7
V: TRBV6-1

CDR3: ASSPGPGGHEQF
J: TRBJ2-1
V: TRBV5-4

CDR3: ASAQAGVTYNEQF
J: TRBJ2-1
V: TRBV7-2

CDR3: ASSQETGLGGENEQF
J: TRBJ2-1
V: TRBV4-1

CDR3: ASSTRLAGETDTQY
J: TRBJ2-3
V: TRBV2

CDR3: ASSPSGTPYYEQY
J: TRBJ2-7
V: TRBV18

CDR3: ASSREGNTEAF
J: TRBJ1-1
V: TRBV18

CDR3: ASRSGAYANYGYT
J: TRBJ1-2
V: TRBV6-5

CDR3: ASSLERTLGGADTQY
J: TRBJ2-3
V: TRBV7-9

CDR3: ASSSPSVSYEQY
J: TRBJ2-7
V: TRBV6-5

CDR3: ASSTLEPGELF
J: TRBJ2-2
V: TRBV27

CDR3: ASSHSSGRGTDTQY
J: TRBJ2-3
V: TRBV5-1

CDR3: ASGERGDTADTQY
J: TRBJ2-3
V: TRBV5-1

CDR3: ASSFREVGVETQY
J: TRBJ2-5
V: TRBV5-1

CDR3: ATGPGYEQF
J: TRBJ2-1
V: TRBV27

CDR3: ASSFNRERSTDTQY
J: TRBJ2-3
V: TRBV28

CDR3: ASSPSGQLSGNTIY
J: TRBJ1-3
V: TRBV18